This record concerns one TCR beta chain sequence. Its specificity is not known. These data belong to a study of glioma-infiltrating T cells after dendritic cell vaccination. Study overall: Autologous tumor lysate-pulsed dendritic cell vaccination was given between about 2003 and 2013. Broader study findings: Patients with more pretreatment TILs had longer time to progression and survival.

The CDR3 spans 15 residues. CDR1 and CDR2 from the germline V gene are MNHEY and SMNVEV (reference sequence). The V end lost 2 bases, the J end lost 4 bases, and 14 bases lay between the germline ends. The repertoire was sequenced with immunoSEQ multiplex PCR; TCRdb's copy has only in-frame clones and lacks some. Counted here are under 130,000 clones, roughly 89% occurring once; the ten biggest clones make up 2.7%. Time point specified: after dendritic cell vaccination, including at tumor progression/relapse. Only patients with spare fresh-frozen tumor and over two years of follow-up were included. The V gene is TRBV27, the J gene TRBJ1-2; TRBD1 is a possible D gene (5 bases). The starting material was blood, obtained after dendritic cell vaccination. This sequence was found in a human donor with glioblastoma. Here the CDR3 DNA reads TGTGCCAGCAGTTTAGGGGCGGGGCAGGCCTATGGCTACACCTTC. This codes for CASSLGAGQAYGYTF.